The 27 T cell receptor beta chains reported below all come from one sample, sequenced in a study of graft-versus-host responses after intestinal transplantation. The antigens for these receptors are not known. The assay was immunoSEQ multiplex PCR, and TCRdb's table has in-frame clones only and misses some. This sample has roughly 110,000 clones; around nine tenths occur once, and the top ten carry about 0.2%. The specimen comprised unstimulated CD4+ T cells sorted from spleen or lymph node cells, sampled before transplant. These receptors were obtained from a human donor who was the organ donor for an intestinal transplant.

The V call is TRBV27, the J call TRBJ2-7; no clear D. The V gene lost 5 bases and the J gene lost 2 bases, with 10 bases spanning the gap. This CDR3 region has 13 residues. Germline CDR1 is MNHEY and CDR2 is SMNVEV (reference sequence). CDR3: CASSASRAYEQYF. CDR3 nucleotide sequence: TGTGCCAGCAGTGCATCTAGAGCCTACGAGCAGTACTTC.

Worth noting for this clone: Other nucleotide sequences in the sample specify the same CDR3. The chain couples TRBV6-1 to TRBJ2-7, with 9 bases aligning to TRBD1. This CDR3 region has 15 residues. Germline-derived CDR1 and CDR2 are MNHNS and SASEGT. Unmatched junction bases numbered 8, after V lost 5 bases and J lost 3 bases. CDR3 coding DNA: TGTGCCAGCAGTAAACCGGGACAGGGTGGCTACGAGCAGTACTTC. This gives the protein CASSKPGQGGYEQYF.

The chain links TRBV6-1 to TRBJ1-3, with TRBD1 matching over 8 bases. V was pared by 3 bases and J by 0 bases, with 10 bases of the junction left unmatched. The CDR3 length is 18 residues. Germline CDR1 is MNHNS and CDR2 is SASEGT. DNA for the CDR3: TGTGCCAGCAGTGACAGGGGGCCAATTCGATCCTCTGGAAACACCATATATTTT. Amino acids: CASSDRGPIRSSGNTIYF.

This chain uses TRBV9 with TRBJ2-7; either TRBD1 or TRBD2 may fit D (5 bases each). V was pared by 6 bases and J by 7 bases, with 17 bases between. Germline CDR1 SGDLS, CDR2 YYNGEE. This CDR3 is 13 amino acids long. The CDR3 DNA reads as TGTGCCAGCAACCGGGACGGGTTATTGGAGCAGTACTTC. This codes for CASNRDGLLEQYF.

The sample holds one count of this clone. The rearrangement joins TRBV4-2 to TRBJ1-5; D ambiguous. Trimming pared 0 bases from V and 4 bases from J, leaving 4 bases between. Per the germline V gene, CDR1 is LGHNA and CDR2 is YNFKEQ. The CDR3 is made up of 13 amino acids. CDR3 DNA: TGTGCCAGCAGCCAAGACGGAAATCAGCCCCAGCATTTT. Translated, it gives CASSQDGNQPQHF.

V gene TRBV2 combines with J gene TRBJ1-2; 7 bases align to TRBD1. V dropped 7 bases and J dropped 6; count of bases not matched to a gene: 8. The CDR3 is made up of 13 amino acids. CDR1 SNHLY and CDR2 FYNNEI come from the germline V gene. The CDR3 sequence: CASNIDRVDGYTF. For the CDR3, the DNA is TGTGCCAGCAATATCGACAGGGTGGATGGCTACACCTTC.

The V and J genes are TRBV5-4 and TRBJ2-7, with D unclear. The CDR3 is 13 amino acids. Germline CDR1 SGHNT, CDR2 YYREEE (reference sequence). The V end lost 0 bases, the J end lost 4 bases, and 8 bases lay between the germline ends. CDR3 sequence (DNA): TGTGCCAGCAGCTTGGATTATGGGTACGAGCAGTACTTC. This translates into CASSLDYGYEQYF.

The chain recombines TRBV19 with TRBJ2-5, with D possibly being TRBD2 (6 bases). Trimming cost V 3 bases and J 2 bases, with 10 bases left between them. Germline CDR1 reads LNHDA; CDR2 reads SQIVND (reference sequence). The CDR3 is 14 amino acids. The CDR3 DNA is TGTGCCAGTAGTATTGATCTAGCGCAAGAGACCCAGTACTTC. Its protein product is CASSIDLAQETQYF. The entire variable domain, with the rest obtained from reference TRBV19 and TRBJ2-5, is as follows: DGGITQSPKYLFRKEGQNVTLSCEQNLNHDAMYWYRQDPGQGLRLIYYSQIVNDFQKGDIAEGYSVSREKKESFPLTVTSAQKNPTAFYLCASSIDLAQETQYFGPGTRLLVL.

The chain couples TRBV28 to TRBJ1-2, with a weak D call TRBD1 (5 bases). CDR3 length equals 14 residues. Looked up from germline, CDR1 is MDHEN and CDR2 is SYDVKM. V lost 5 bases and J lost 3, with 13 bases in between. The CDR3 nucleotides are TGTGCCAGCAGTCGAGGGGTTTGGTACTATGGCTACACCTTC. Protein product: CASSRGVWYYGYTF.

This chain uses TRBV18 with TRBJ2-3; D is unresolved. V dropped 0 bases and J dropped 2 bases, with 12 bases sitting between them. Germline V lookup: CDR1 KGHSH, CDR2 LQKENI. The CDR3 sequence is 16 residues long. The CDR3 sequence: CASSPPGGLLTDTQYF. The DNA of the CDR3 is TGTGCCAGCTCACCACCAGGCGGTCTACTCACAGATACGCAGTATTTT.

The chain joins TRBV6-9 to TRBJ1-1; 8 bases fit TRBD1. The trim removed 10 bases at V and 1 base at J, leaving 8 bases unmatched. Germline CDR1 is MNHGY and CDR2 is SVAAGI. The length of the CDR3 is 14 residues. DNA for the CDR3: TGTGCCACCCCCTCGACAGGGGAGAACACTGAAGCTTTCTTT. Translated: CATPSTGENTEAFF.

This chain uses TRBV5-1 with TRBJ2-7; tentatively, D is TRBD1 or TRBD2 (7 bases each). There are 16 residues in the CDR3. Deletions cut 4 bases from V and 2 bases from J, with 19 bases between. Germline V gene sequence: CDR1 SGHRS, CDR2 YFSETQ. CDR3 in DNA: TGCGCCAGCAGCGGGACTACCGGGACAGCGGCCTACGAGCAGTACTTC. Encoded protein: CASSGTTGTAAYEQYF.

This clone showed up just a few times. The chain has TRBV18 and TRBJ2-2; perhaps TRBD2 as D (6 bases). The V end was cut by 1 base, the J end by 7 bases, with 16 bases between. The V gene's germline CDR1 is KGHSH and CDR2 LQKENI. This CDR3 has 16 residues. The CDR3 nucleotides read TGTGCCAGCTCACCACGCGGGACCTCCTGGGTCGGGGAGCTGTTTTTT. This codes for CASSPRGTSWVGELFF.

V is TRBV19 and J is TRBJ2-1; TRBD2 aligns across 7 bases. The CDR3 is 17 residues long. Trimming at V came to 0 bases and at J to 3 bases, leaving 8 bases not matched to a gene. Germline CDR1 reads LNHDA; CDR2 reads SQIVND (reference sequence). The CDR3 coding sequence is TGTGCCAGTAGTATAGATCTGTGGGGCGGGGGCTACAATGAGCAGTTCTTC. It translates to CASSIDLWGGGYNEQFF.

V and J are TRBV6-1 and TRBJ2-1; 13 bases match TRBD2. The CDR3 loop spans 17 amino acids. The V segment lost 5 bases and the J segment 4 bases; nucleotides outside the gene matches: 8. CDR1 and CDR2 from the germline V gene are MNHNS and SASEGT. CDR3 sequence: CASSQERGLAGYNEQFF. CDR3 nucleotide sequence: TGTGCCAGCAGTCAAGAAAGGGGACTAGCGGGGTACAATGAGCAGTTCTTC.

DNA of the CDR3: TGTGCCATTCCTGGGACAGCTAACTATGGCTACACCTTC. Protein sequence: CAIPGTANYGYTF. The chain combines TRBV28 with TRBJ1-2; 7 nucleotides agree with TRBD1. The CDR3 runs 13 residues. Trimming cost V 10 bases and J 0 bases; bases outside gene matches: 5. CDR1 is MDHEN, CDR2 SYDVKM, per germline.

The V gene is TRBV19, the J gene TRBJ2-7, with unresolved D. Per germline, CDR1 LNHDA and CDR2 SQIVND (reference sequence). The CDR3 extends over 14 amino acids. V lost 4 bases to trimming and J lost 3 bases, with 13 bases between them. CDR3 protein: CASSTGWRNYEQYF. CDR3 bases: TGTGCCAGTAGTACGGGCTGGAGAAACTACGAGCAGTACTTC.

This chain uses TRBV7-2 with TRBJ2-2; 11 bases map to TRBD2. This CDR3 comprises 15 residues. Looked up from germline, CDR1 is SGHTA and CDR2 is FQGNSA. V lost 2 bases, J lost 7 bases, and 3 bases stayed unmatched. DNA for the CDR3: TGTGCCAGCAGCTTAATAGCGGGAGGGGGCGGGGAGCTGTTTTTT. It yields the protein CASSLIAGGGGELFF.

This clone was picked up one time. The chain is built from TRBV7-2 and TRBJ2-3; D possibly corresponds to TRBD2 (6 bases). The germline V gene encodes CDR1 SGHTA and CDR2 FQGNSA. Trimming removed 5 bases from V and 1 base from J, with 13 bases in between. CDR3 size: 15 residues. This chain's CDR3 is CASSQTGLRTDTQYF. The CDR3 coding sequence is TGTGCCAGCAGCCAAACGGGACTCCGCACAGATACGCAGTATTTT.

The chain has TRBV10-3 and TRBJ2-2; TRBD1 aligns across 8 bases. Losses at the gene ends were 3 bases for V and 7 bases for J; bases not matched to a gene: 4. The CDR3 extends over 14 amino acids. Germline V lookup: CDR1 ENHRY, CDR2 SYGVKD. The CDR3 loop reads CAISDSTGGGELFF. CDR3 nucleotide sequence: TGTGCCATCAGTGACTCTACAGGGGGCGGGGAGCTGTTTTTT.

This rearrangement joins TRBV27 to TRBJ2-1, with D perhaps matching TRBD1 (5 bases). The germline gives CDR1 MNHEY, CDR2 SMNVEV (reference sequence). The CDR3 consists of 17 residues. Trimming removed 1 base from V and 0 bases from J, with 13 bases in between. The CDR3 nucleotides read TGTGCCAGCAGTTTATGGGGCGGCCCCTCCTCCTACAATGAGCAGTTCTTC. Protein sequence: CASSLWGGPSSYNEQFF.

The chain uses TRBV2 and TRBJ1-2; the D is unclear. The CDR3 loop spans 13 amino acids. V was cut by 0 bases and J by 4 bases, with 6 bases left in between. Germline V gene sequence: CDR1 SNHLY, CDR2 FYNNEI. CDR3 sequence (DNA): TGTGCCAGCAGTGAAGCGGGGATCTATGGCTACACCTTC. It specifies CASSEAGIYGYTF.

The chain is built from TRBV5-8 and TRBJ2-2; TRBD1 matches 9 bases. The V and J ends lost 4 bases and 5 bases, in that order; junction bases with no gene match: 6. Germline CDR1 SGHTS, CDR2 YDEGEE. The CDR3 loop spans 15 amino acids. The CDR3 DNA reads TGTGCCAGCAGCGCCGGGACAGGGTGGACCGGGGAGCTGTTTTTT. This translates into CASSAGTGWTGELFF.

The CDR3 DNA sequence: TGTGCCAGCAGCGTGACTTGGCCGGCAGATACGCAGTATTTT. It is translated as CASSVTWPADTQYF. This chain joins TRBV9 and TRBJ2-3; D is uncertain. This CDR3 region has 14 residues. Germline V lookup: CDR1 SGDLS, CDR2 YYNGEE. V was shortened by 2 bases and J by 4 bases, with 11 bases between the two germline ends.

The chain couples TRBV9 to TRBJ2-5, with no clear D. CDR1 SGDLS and CDR2 YYNGEE come from the germline V gene. V was shortened by 1 base and J by 1 base, with 5 bases between the two germline ends. CDR3 length equals 13 residues. CDR3 loop: CASSVYGQETQYF. The CDR3 nucleotides read TGTGCCAGCAGCGTATATGGCCAAGAGACCCAGTACTTC.

The chain links TRBV9 to TRBJ2-1; D is unresolved. Trimming took off 0 bases at V and 6 bases at J, with 10 bases between the two ends. This CDR3 is built from 14 residues. The germline CDR1 and CDR2 sequences are SGDLS and YYNGEE. The CDR3, as DNA: TGTGCCAGCAGCGTAGCGGTCTTACTCAATGAGCAGTTCTTC. Translated: CASSVAVLLNEQFF.

This rearrangement joins TRBV7-9 to TRBJ1-4; 8 nucleotides align to TRBD1. J gave up 7 bases and V 2 bases, and 6 bases lay outside the gene matches. The germline gives CDR1 SEHNR, CDR2 FQNEAQ (reference sequence). The CDR3 extends over 15 amino acids. This CDR3 is CASSLSPGQGEKLFF. CDR3 DNA: TGTGCCAGCAGCTTATCCCCCGGACAGGGTGAAAAACTGTTTTTT.